This passage covers 2 T cell receptor beta chains from one sample sequenced in a study of early T cells in non-severe SARS-CoV-2 infection. MiXCR, applied by TCRdb to the 5' RACE reads, yields one record per CDR3 protein. The repertoire holds about 27,000 distinct CDR3 sequences, roughly 3% seen once, with 0.55% to 0.9% in the top ten. Sequencing used whole blood. These receptors originate from an adult who was a healthcare worker with PCR-confirmed SARS-CoV-2 infection or an uninfected control (not recorded which).

Many counts were recorded for this clonotype. CDR3 in amino acids: CASTLSGGIGETQYF. The CDR3 DNA follows: TGTGCCAGCACCCTTAGCGGGGGCATCGGAGAGACCCAGTACTTC. This sequence joins TRBV7-8 and TRBJ2-5; 9 positions agree with TRBD2. The V segment lost 7 bases and the J segment 4 bases; nucleotides outside the gene matches: 10. Per germline, CDR1 SGHVS and CDR2 FQNEAQ. The CDR3 extends over 15 amino acids.

This clonotype was observed many times. J is TRBJ2-7 and V is TRBV7-2, with D possibly being TRBD1 (7 bases). This CDR3 is 13 amino acids long. Germline lookup yields CDR1 SGHTA and CDR2 FQGNSA. Trimming removed 5 bases at V and 3 bases at J, with 11 bases between. CDR3 sequence (DNA): TGTGCCAGCAGCGAGCAGGGGGGCTACGAGCAGTACGTC. Amino acids: CASSEQGGYEQYV.